Each of the 16 T cell receptor beta chains below was sequenced from the same sample in a study of blood T cells in healthy people across ages. Then a second PCR, running about 6 to 12 cycles, was carried out with a sample-barcoded 5' primer and a J-beta primer mix. In TCRdb, the 5' RACE reads were re-called with MiXCR into one record per CDR3 protein. The sample has 1.5 million to 2 million distinct CDR3 sequences, 35% to 50% seen once. Sequenced sample: blood. These receptors all come from a human donor in good health.

The J gene is TRBJ2-1, the V gene TRBV20-1; D possibly matches TRBD1 or TRBD2 (5 bases each). This CDR3 spans 15 amino acids. V was trimmed by 1 base and J by 5 bases, leaving 15 bases between them. The V gene's germline CDR1 is DFQATT and CDR2 SNEGSKA (reference sequence). The CDR3: CSARVPRGGNNEQFF. The CDR3 nucleotides read TGCAGTGCTAGAGTACCGAGGGGTGGTAACAATGAGCAGTTCTTC.

In the case of this clonotype: A much larger clone differs by one base, so this may be a read error. V is TRBV7-9 and J is TRBJ1-2, with a possible D match to TRBD1 (6 bases). The germline V gene encodes CDR1 SEHNR and CDR2 FQNEAQ (reference sequence). The CDR3 extends over 14 amino acids. For the CDR3, the DNA is TGTGTCAGCAGCGTGGACAGAGCTAACTATGGCTACACCTTC. Residues: CVSSVDRANYGYTF.

V usage is TRBV4-3 and J usage is TRBJ1-6; TRBD1 agrees at 7 bases. The CDR3 has 17 residues. Trimming at V came to 0 bases and at J to 6 bases, leaving 8 bases not matched to a gene. Germline CDR1 and CDR2: LGHNA and YSLEER. The CDR3 bases are TGCGCCAGCAGCCAAGAGTATTGGAGACAGGGTAATTCACCCCTCCACTTT. It yields the protein CASSQEYWRQGNSPLHF.

This chain joins TRBV7-9 and TRBJ2-4; possibly TRBD1 or TRBD2 for D (5 bases each). Trimming removed 3 bases from V and 8 bases from J, with 17 bases in between. CDR1 and CDR2 (germline): SEHNR, FQNEAQ (reference sequence). This CDR3 contains 15 residues. CDR3 bases: TGTGCCAGCAGCTTCCGTACAGGACCCGGGGACATTCAGTACTTC. Its translation: CASSFRTGPGDIQYF.

This chain links TRBV15 with TRBJ2-3, with D possibly TRBD1 on 6 matching bases. With 1 base removed from V and 2 bases from J, the gap between germline ends came to 10 bases. The CDR3 spans 15 residues. Germline V gene sequence: CDR1 LNHNV, CDR2 YYDKDF (reference sequence). Written as DNA, the CDR3 is TGTGCCACCAGCAGAGCATCAGGGGTCACAGATACGCAGTATTTT. Translated, it gives CATSRASGVTDTQYF.

This clonotype has a handful of counts. A read error may explain this, as a much larger clone is one base away. The CDR3 DNA reads as TGTGCCAGCAGTCTCGGGACGATGAGTTACGAGCAGTTCTTC. This translates into CASSLGTMSYEQFF. The V gene is TRBV12-3 or TRBV12-4, the J gene TRBJ2-1; D could derive from TRBD1 or TRBD2 (5 bases each). The CDR3 sequence is 14 residues long. V lost 5 bases and J lost 10, with 18 bases in between.

The V gene is TRBV19, the J gene TRBJ1-1, with D unresolved. This CDR3 comprises 13 residues. Germline V gives CDR1 LNHDA, CDR2 SQIVND (reference sequence). Trimming took off 7 bases at V and 1 base at J, with 10 bases between the two ends. This CDR3 is CASNDLPNTEAFF. CDR3 nucleotides: TGTGCCAGTAACGATCTCCCGAACACTGAAGCTTTCTTT. Drawing the rest from reference TRBV19 and TRBJ1-1, the complete variable domain is DGGITQSPKYLFRKEGQNVTLSCEQNLNHDAMYWYRQDPGQGLRLIYYSQIVNDFQKGDIAEGYSVSREKKESFPLTVTSAQKNPTAFYLCASNDLPNTEAFFGQGTRLTVV.

This clonotype was counted at least ten times. The chain employs TRBV4-3 and TRBJ2-5; 9 positions match TRBD2. This CDR3 is 19 amino acids long. V lost 2 bases and J lost 5; bases outside the gene matches: 18. Germline CDR1 is LGHNA and CDR2 is YSLEER. The CDR3 spells CASSQLSPGSGGGRETQYF. The CDR3 DNA sequence: TGCGCCAGCAGCCAATTATCCCCGGGTAGCGGGGGAGGCCGGGAGACCCAGTACTTC.

This clonotype has more than one count but fewer than ten. The CDR3 spells CSAAVRGGHSTSYGYTF. The CDR3 DNA follows: TGCAGCGCCGCGGTCCGGGGGGGCCATTCCACCTCCTATGGCTACACCTTC. The chain couples TRBV29-1 to TRBJ1-2; D perhaps matches TRBD1 (6 bases). V was shortened by 7 bases and J by 4 bases, with 28 bases between the two germline ends. CDR1 SQVTM and CDR2 ANQGSEA come from the germline V gene. CDR3 length equals 17 residues.

This clonotype was observed a few times. The chain uses TRBV6-5 and TRBJ1-2; weak D call: TRBD1 (6 bases). This CDR3 comprises 14 residues. Germline CDR1 is MNHEY and CDR2 is SVGAGI. The V end lost 5 bases, the J end lost 3 bases, and 13 bases lay between the germline ends. This CDR3 is CASSQGLSDYGYTF. The CDR3, as DNA: TGTGCCAGCAGTCAGGGGTTATCCGACTATGGCTACACCTTC.

J is TRBJ1-2 and V is TRBV9; 8 bases match TRBD1. With 1 base clipped from V and 3 bases from J, the junction kept 8 bases outside the gene matches. In germline, CDR1 is SGDLS, CDR2 YYNGEE. The CDR3 runs 16 residues. The DNA of the CDR3 is TGTGCCAGCAGCGTATCATCGGGACAGGCTTACTATGGCTACACCTTC. Translating it yields CASSVSSGQAYYGYTF.

The chain joins TRBV12-3 or TRBV12-4 to TRBJ1-2; 9 bases map to TRBD1. The CDR3 contains 18 residues. Trimming removed 5 bases from V and 4 bases from J; junction bases left unmatched: 17. The CDR3 bases are TGTGCCAGCAGTAATGGTCACAGGGGGCCCGCTAAGACCTATGGCTACACCTTC. It yields the protein CASSNGHRGPAKTYGYTF.

The chain combines TRBV6-5 with TRBJ2-5; D not certain. The CDR3 contains 15 residues. V lost 3 bases, J lost 3 bases, and 14 bases lay in between. CDR1 and CDR2 (germline): MNHEY, SVGAGI. The CDR3 nucleotides are TGTGCCAGCAGTTATGTTATATCTGGGGAAGAGACCCAGTACTTC. Its translation is CASSYVISGEETQYF.

The chain carries TRBV7-9 and TRBJ1-2; D ambiguous. Germline V gives CDR1 SEHNR, CDR2 FQNEAQ (reference sequence). This CDR3 region has 16 residues. Trimming took off 1 base at V and 2 bases at J, with 14 bases between the two ends. CDR3 bases: TGTGCCAGCAGCTTAGGGTCTACAATAACGAACTATGGCTACACCTTC. Encoded protein: CASSLGSTITNYGYTF.

A remark on this clonotype: The junction departs from germline at one end; a sequencing error may be responsible. The chain recombines TRBV20-1 with TRBJ2-4, with D possibly TRBD1 on 5 matching bases. The germline gives CDR1 DFQATT, CDR2 SNEGSKA (reference sequence). The CDR3 has 16 residues. The CDR3 spells CSARGPVAGLRYEQYF. CDR3 bases: TGCAGTGCTAGAGGCCCCGTGGCAGGGCTCCGCTACGAGCAGTATTTC.

This clonotype was picked up a small number of times. CDR3 DNA sequence: TGCGCCAGCAGCCAAGATCGGGACGCAGATACGCAGTATTTT. This translates into CASSQDRDADTQYF. The rearrangement links TRBV4-3 to TRBJ2-3; D may correspond to TRBD1 or TRBD2 (5 bases each). The germline CDR1 and CDR2 sequences are LGHNA and YSLEER. CDR3 length: 14 residues. V lost 0 bases to trimming and J lost 4 bases, with 8 bases between them.